A few counts support the clone carrying this T cell receptor (beta chain). CDR3 length: 15 residues. V lost 2 bases to trimming and J lost 2 bases, with 10 bases between them. Germline loops: CDR1 MNHNS, CDR2 SASEGT. CDR3 and TCR beta VDJ profiling relied on genomic DNA as the template. TCRdb redid the calling of the reads with MiXCR, one entry per CDR3 protein. The sample lists roughly 290,000 distinct CDR3 sequences, 45% to 65% seen once, with around 1.2% in the top ten. The record originates from a study of CD8+CD57+ T cells in acquired aplastic anemia. Across the whole study: The mean DNA yield obtained from sorted CD4+ and CD8+ cells came to roughly 3.4 ug.

Patients picked for sequencing had shown CD8+CD57+ cell expansion detected by flow cytometry. There were no patients without severe acquired aplastic anemia. The source of this sequence is a human donor with aplastic anemia. The sample consisted of sorted CD4+, CD8+, or CD8+CD57+ T cells (not recorded which) from PBMCs. The chain combines TRBV6-1 with TRBJ2-4; D is ambiguous. CDR3 amino acids: CASSERRDPKNIQYF. The CDR3 nucleotides read TGTGCCAGCAGTGAACGTAGGGATCCCAAAAACATTCAGTACTTC.